The clone carrying this TCR beta chain was detected many times. The source of the sample is a study of neurological immune-mediated disorders. MiXCR, run by TCRdb on the 5' RACE reads, gives a single entry per CDR3 protein. The table has tens of thousands of distinct CDR3 sequences, 1.9% seen once. This CDR3 contains 14 residues. The V gene's germline CDR1 is SGHRS and CDR2 YFSETQ. Between the trimmed V and J ends, which lost 1 base and 5 bases, there was a span of 10 bases. V gene TRBV5-1 combines with J gene TRBJ2-1; a weak D match, TRBD1 (6 bases). Sequencing input: PBMCs. The TCR sequence derives from a woman between 40 and 55 years old with multiple sclerosis. The CDR3 DNA reads TGCGCCAGCAGCTTGATTCCAGGGGACAATGAGCAGTTCTTC. This gives the protein CASSLIPGDNEQFF.